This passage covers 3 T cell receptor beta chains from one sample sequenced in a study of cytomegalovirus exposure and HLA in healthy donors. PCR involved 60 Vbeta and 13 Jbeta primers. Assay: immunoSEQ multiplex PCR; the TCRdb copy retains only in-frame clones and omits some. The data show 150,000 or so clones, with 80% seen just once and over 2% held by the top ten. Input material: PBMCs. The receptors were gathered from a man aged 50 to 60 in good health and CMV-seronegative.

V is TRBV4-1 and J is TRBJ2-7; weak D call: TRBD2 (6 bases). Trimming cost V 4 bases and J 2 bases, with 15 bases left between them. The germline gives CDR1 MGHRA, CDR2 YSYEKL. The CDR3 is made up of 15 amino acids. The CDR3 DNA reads TGCGCCAGCAGCCCTGGGGGTAGCGGACCCTACGAGCAGTACTTC. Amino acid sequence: CASSPGGSGPYEQYF.

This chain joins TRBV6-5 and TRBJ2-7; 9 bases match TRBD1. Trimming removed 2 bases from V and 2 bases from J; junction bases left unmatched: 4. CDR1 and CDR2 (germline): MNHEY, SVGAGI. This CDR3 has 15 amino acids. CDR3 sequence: CASSYRDRVTYEQYF. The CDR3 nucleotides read TGTGCCAGCAGTTACAGGGACAGGGTTACCTACGAGCAGTACTTC.

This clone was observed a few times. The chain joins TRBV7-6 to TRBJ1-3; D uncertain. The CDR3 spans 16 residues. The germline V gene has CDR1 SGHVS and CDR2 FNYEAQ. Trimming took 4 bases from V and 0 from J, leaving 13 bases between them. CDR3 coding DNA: TGTGCCAGCAGCTCACTTGGGAGCCTCTCTGGAAACACCATATATTTT. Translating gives CASSSLGSLSGNTIYF.